The TCR beta chain described here comes from a study of CD8 T cells in Susac syndrome. A single count supports this clonotype. Sequencing targeted TCR beta in T cells from blood (CD8+ and CD4+). Negative isolation was used for CD8+ and CD4+ T cells and FACS enrichment for TEMRA cells. cDNA came from about 0.5 to 1 ug RNA primed by random hexamers. Amplification of TCR beta CDR3 by immunoSEQ multiplex PCR spanned 54 Vbeta and 13 Jbeta. TCRdb recomputed calls from the immunoSEQ multiplex PCR reads with MiXCR, one row per CDR3 protein. The sample lists some 130,000 distinct CDR3 sequences, around 94% seen once, with 0.1% to 0.15% in the top ten. Sequencing was carried out using CD4+ T cells from PBMCs. This clonotype was sampled from a human donor with multiple sclerosis.

This CDR3 is CASSLEAYNEQFF. The CDR3, as DNA: TGTGCCAGCAGCTTAGAGGCGTACAATGAGCAGTTCTTC. The chain combines TRBV7-7 with TRBJ2-1; D is unresolved. Trimming removed 1 base at V and 4 bases at J, with 5 bases between. The CDR3 is made up of 13 amino acids. Germline V gene lookup returns CDR1 SSHAT and CDR2 FNYEAQ (reference sequence).